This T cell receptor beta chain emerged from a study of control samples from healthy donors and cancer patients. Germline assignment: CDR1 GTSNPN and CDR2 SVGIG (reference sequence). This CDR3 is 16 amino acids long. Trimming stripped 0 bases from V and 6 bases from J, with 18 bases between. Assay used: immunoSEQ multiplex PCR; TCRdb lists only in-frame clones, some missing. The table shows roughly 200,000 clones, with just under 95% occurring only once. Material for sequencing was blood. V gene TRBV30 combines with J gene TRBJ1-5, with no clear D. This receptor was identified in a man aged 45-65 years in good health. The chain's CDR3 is CAWSVPATVSGQPQHF. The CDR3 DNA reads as TGTGCCTGGAGTGTACCCGCGACGGTCTCCGGTCAGCCCCAGCATTTT.